Listed here are 21 T cell receptor beta chains from one sample, sequenced in a study of spatial heterogeneity in lung cancer. The time point here: sample taken at primary tumor resection. Whole RNA obtained from tumor, nontumor lung or frozen PBMC underwent sequencing without sorting. TCRdb independently ran MiXCR on the 5' RACE reads; one entry per CDR3 protein. The repertoire has approximately 12,000 distinct CDR3 sequences, approximately 6.2% of them found once; the top ten carry 9% to 12%. The source was normal lung tissue next to the tumor, collected at surgery. The receptors stem from a male donor with early-stage non-small cell lung cancer.

This clonotype counts as medium-sized. The J gene is TRBJ1-1, the V gene TRBV6-1; tentatively, D is TRBD1 (6 bases). Trimming took 7 bases from V and 2 from J, leaving 17 bases between them. The CDR3 sequence is 15 residues long. In germline, CDR1 is MNHNS, CDR2 SASEGT. The CDR3 protein is CASIQGRGPNTEAFF. CDR3 nucleotides: TGTGCCAGCATCCAGGGGAGAGGGCCAAACACTGAAGCTTTCTTT.

Many counts were recorded for this clonotype. This sequence joins TRBV7-9 and TRBJ1-4; D is unresolved. The ends were cut back, 1 base at V and 1 base at J, with 10 bases in the middle. This CDR3 is built from 16 residues. The germline V gene has CDR1 SEHNR and CDR2 FQNEAQ (reference sequence). CDR3 in DNA: TGTGCCAGCAGCTTAGGCTCAGCGAGAACTAATGAAAAACTGTTTTTT. This translates into CASSLGSARTNEKLFF.

Within the sample, this clonotype is large. The chain carries TRBV7-2 and TRBJ2-3; D gene unclear. Trimming pared 2 bases from V and 0 bases from J, leaving 12 bases between. The length of the CDR3 is 16 residues. Germline V gene sequence: CDR1 SGHTA, CDR2 FQGNSA. CDR3 region: CASSLLGGDSTDTQYF. The DNA for the CDR3 is TGTGCCAGCAGCTTATTGGGTGGGGATAGCACAGATACGCAGTATTTT.

The sample holds many counts of this clonotype. The chain joins TRBV14 to TRBJ2-4; D gene ambiguous. This CDR3 spans 14 amino acids. Trimming removed 5 bases from V and 0 bases from J, with 8 bases in between. Germline CDR1 SGHDN, CDR2 FVKESK. CDR3 in DNA: TGTGCCAGCAGCTTCGGAGTAGCCAAAAACATTCAGTACTTC. Translated: CASSFGVAKNIQYF.

This clonotype was picked up many times. J is TRBJ1-1 and V is TRBV30; possible D gene TRBD1, 6 bases. The V gene lost 5 bases and the J gene lost 1 base, with 20 bases spanning the gap. The CDR3 has 16 amino acids. In germline, CDR1 is GTSNPN, CDR2 SVGIG (reference sequence). Here the CDR3 reads CAWDRRQAPSNTEAFF. The CDR3 nucleotides are TGTGCCTGGGATCGCCGACAGGCTCCATCGAACACTGAAGCTTTCTTT. The full variable domain, completed using reference TRBV30 and TRBJ1-1, is SQTIHQWPATLVQPVGSPLSLECTVEGTSNPNLYWYRQAAGRGLQLLFYSVGIGQISSEVPQNLSASRPQDRQFILSSKKLLLSDSGFYLCAWDRRQAPSNTEAFFGQGTRLTVV.

The chain combines TRBV4-3 with TRBJ1-1; D may be TRBD1 (5 bases). With 4 bases removed from V and 8 bases from J, the gap between germline ends came to 17 bases. CDR1 and CDR2 from the germline V gene are LGHNA and YSLEER. CDR3 length: 14 amino acids. Written as DNA, the CDR3 is TGCGCCAGCAGCCCGGTCCCCGGGGCTAAGGAAGCTTTCTTT. It yields the protein CASSPVPGAKEAFF.

The chain joins TRBV7-9 to TRBJ2-1; TRBD2 matches 8 bases. The end of the DNA is better explained by TRBJ2-7, so the J call may be wrong. In germline, CDR1 is SEHNR, CDR2 FQNEAQ (reference sequence). The CDR3 is made up of 16 amino acids. CDR3 in amino acids: CASSHWAGGSYNEQYF. CDR3 DNA: TGTGCCAGCAGCCACTGGGCGGGAGGTTCCTACAATGAGCAGTACTTC.

The table lists this clonotype with many counts. The CDR3 here is CASSLQGANTEAFF. The DNA of the CDR3 is TGTGCCAGCAGCCTACAGGGGGCGAACACTGAAGCTTTCTTT. The genes are TRBV6-1 and TRBJ1-1, with 9 bases that match TRBD1. Germline V lookup: CDR1 MNHNS, CDR2 SASEGT. Germline trimming cut 6 bases from V and 1 base from J; bases unmatched to any gene: 3. The CDR3 loop spans 14 amino acids.

This clonotype was seen repeatedly, ten times or more. CDR3 sequence: CAWKGQGFMYEQYF. The CDR3 region has the DNA TGTGCCTGGAAGGGGCAGGGGTTCATGTACGAGCAGTACTTC. This chain connects TRBV30 to TRBJ2-7, with a tentative D call TRBD1 (6 bases). This CDR3 contains 14 residues. Germline CDR1 reads GTSNPN; CDR2 reads SVGIG (reference sequence). Trimming shortened V by 4 bases and J by 4 bases, and 17 bases separated the two germline ends.

Details on this clonotype: A read error may explain this, as a much larger clone is one base away. The V call is TRBV7-9, the J call TRBJ2-7, with 12 nucleotides matching TRBD2. CDR1 is SEHNR, CDR2 FQNEAQ, per germline (reference sequence). The V segment lost 5 bases and the J segment 2 bases; nucleotides outside the gene matches: 4. The length of the CDR3 is 15 residues. CDR3: CASSLTSGGAYEQYF. In DNA form, the CDR3 reads TGTGCCAGCAGCCTGACTAGCGGGGGCGCCTACGAGCAGTACTTC.

There are many counts of this clonotype. The rearrangement links TRBV18 to TRBJ1-2; D not certain. The germline CDR1 and CDR2 sequences are KGHSH and LQKENI. Trimming pared 3 bases from V and 3 bases from J, leaving 14 bases between. This CDR3 is built from 15 residues. The CDR3 loop reads CASSPGPGSDYGYTF. CDR3 coding DNA: TGTGCCAGCTCACCCGGGCCCGGGTCCGACTATGGCTACACCTTC.

The genes are TRBV20-1 and TRBJ2-5; 9 bases line up with TRBD1. Germline V gene lookup returns CDR1 DFQATT and CDR2 SNEGSKA (reference sequence). J was trimmed by 1 base and V by 6 bases; bases with no gene match: 9. This CDR3 contains 15 residues. For the CDR3, the DNA is TGCAGTGCCATCCCAAGGGACAGGGCCCAAGAGACCCAGTACTTC. It specifies CSAIPRDRAQETQYF.

The table lists this clonotype with many counts. This chain connects TRBV5-5 to TRBJ1-2; TRBD1 might be the D (5 bases). The CDR3 runs to 15 residues. V lost 4 bases and J 4 bases, leaving 17 bases between the germline ends. Germline V lookup: CDR1 SGHKS, CDR2 YYEKEE (reference sequence). CDR3 bases: TGTGCCAGCAGCGCGGCTAGGGGACCGACCTATGGCTACACCTTC. Translation: CASSAARGPTYGYTF.

In this sample, this clonotype turned up many times. The chain combines TRBV6-2 or TRBV6-3 with TRBJ1-1; D not certain. From germline, CDR1 is MNHEY and CDR2 SVGEGT. The CDR3 loop spans 13 amino acids. V was shortened by 5 bases and J by 4 bases, with 11 bases between the two germline ends. The CDR3, as DNA: TGTGCCAGCAGTGTTGCCCCGGGCACTGAAGCTTTCTTT. Translating it yields CASSVAPGTEAFF.

This clonotype was seen repeatedly, ten times or more. The CDR3 sequence: CASSLVPGDSYEQYF. The CDR3, as DNA: TGCGCCAGCAGCTTGGTCCCAGGGGACTCCTACGAGCAGTACTTC. The genes are TRBV5-1 and TRBJ2-7, with a weak D call TRBD1 (6 bases). This CDR3 is built from 15 residues. Trimming took off 0 bases at V and 0 bases at J, with 10 bases between the two ends. CDR1 is SGHRS, CDR2 YFSETQ, per germline.

This clonotype was seen ten or more times. J is TRBJ2-5 and V is TRBV3-1, with D possibly being TRBD2 (5 bases). V dropped 4 bases and J dropped 0 bases, with 12 bases sitting between them. Germline V gene sequence: CDR1 LGHDT, CDR2 YNNKEL (reference sequence). The CDR3 is 15 amino acids. Here the CDR3 reads CASSPGVADQETQYF. The CDR3 bases are TGTGCCAGCAGCCCCGGGGTCGCCGACCAAGAGACCCAGTACTTC.

This clonotype was seen repeatedly, ten times or more. The chain is built from TRBV29-1 and TRBJ2-7; D not resolved. Germline loops: CDR1 SQVTM, CDR2 ANQGSEA. Trimming removed 5 bases from V and 0 bases from J, with 11 bases in between. The CDR3 is 13 amino acids. The CDR3 here is CSVNGPLSYEQYF. The CDR3 DNA is TGCAGCGTTAACGGCCCCCTCTCCTACGAGCAGTACTTC.

This clonotype is medium-sized by share. This chain connects TRBV6-2 or TRBV6-3 to TRBJ2-1; possibly TRBD1 for D (5 bases). Trimming shortened V by 10 bases and J by 1 base, and 11 bases separated the two germline ends. The CDR3 spans 13 residues. CDR1 MNHEY and CDR2 SVGEGT come from the germline V gene. The CDR3, as DNA: TGTGCCACCCACGCAGGGTCCTACAATGAGCAGTTCTTC. Encoded protein: CATHAGSYNEQFF.

This clonotype was observed at least ten times. The chain carries TRBV20-1 and TRBJ2-1; the D call may be TRBD1 or TRBD2 (5 bases each). This CDR3 has 17 amino acids. V was clipped by 1 base and J by 5 bases, with 21 bases between them. Germline loops: CDR1 DFQATT, CDR2 SNEGSKA (reference sequence). CDR3 in amino acids: CSARAFREQGAHNEQFF. CDR3 DNA sequence: TGCAGTGCTAGAGCTTTCAGGGAGCAGGGAGCCCACAATGAGCAGTTCTTC.

The chain employs TRBV20-1 and TRBJ2-1; TRBD2 agrees at 8 bases. The J segment lost 6 bases and the V segment lost 0 bases, leaving 10 bases of the junction unmatched. The CDR3 is 16 amino acids. Per the germline V gene, CDR1 is DFQATT and CDR2 is SNEGSKA (reference sequence). For the CDR3, the DNA is TGCAGTGCTAGAGAGCGAAGCGGGAGATCAATCAATGAGCAGTTCTTC. Amino acid sequence: CSARERSGRSINEQFF.

This sequence joins TRBV24-1 and TRBJ2-7; 8 bases align to TRBD1. After removal of 7 bases from V and 11 bases from J, the junction contained 0 bases not matched to a gene. CDR3 size: 9 residues. The germline V gene encodes CDR1 KGHDR and CDR2 SFDVKD. The CDR3 reads CATRTGEYF. The CDR3 DNA reads as TGTGCCACCAGGACAGGGGAGTACTTC.